Reported below is one T cell receptor (beta chain). The authors reverse transcribed roughly 0.5 to 1 ug RNA with random hexamers. Amplification of TCR beta CDR3 spanned 54 Vbeta and 13 Jbeta via immunoSEQ multiplex PCR. TCRdb called the immunoSEQ multiplex PCR reads again in MiXCR, with one record for every CDR3 protein. The data hold 130,000 or so distinct CDR3 sequences, with roughly 80% observed a single time. This sample stems from a study of CD8 T cells in Susac syndrome. This receptor was obtained from a human donor with multiple sclerosis. The specimen was CD8+ T cells from PBMCs.

As DNA, the CDR3 is TGTGCCAGCAGCGGGCCGGCTAGCGGAAGCAATGAGCAGTTCTTC. As protein: CASSGPASGSNEQFF. The chain is built from TRBV12-3 or TRBV12-4 and TRBJ2-1, with 7 bases that match TRBD2. The CDR3 is made up of 15 amino acids. Trimming removed 6 bases from V and 6 bases from J; junction bases left unmatched: 11.